This paragraph reports one T cell receptor (beta chain). This clonotype was detected ten times or more. Its target antigen remains unknown. It has no much larger one-base neighbor in the sample; base qualities were not kept. This record belongs to a study of T cell repertoires in cytomegalovirus infection (dated by TCRdb to 2018 to 2020). Regarding the complete study: Because public TCR beta signatures pointed to carriage of CMV infection together with the matching HLA type, the HLA type of each donor mattered for the analysis.

The sample was run on an Illumina HiSeq 1500. TCRdb trimmed the raw reads at Q25, called clones with MiXCR and kept productive beta chains. Rows are combined by CDR3 protein, so each entry shows the most common genes and DNA. This sample gives about 180,000 distinct CDR3 sequences in total; around an eighth of them show up just once. The top ten constitute over 25% of the sample. Paper-wide results and their limitations: The ex vivo response was dominated by HLA-C-restricted CMV-specific TCR beta clonotypes, and the single most frequent clonotype in two of eight donors was supplied by these HLA-C-restricted clonotypes. Carriers of CMV infection plus the relevant HLA type were discriminated by the cumulative frequency of public TCR beta family members in the study cohort and in an independent roughly 340-donor cohort.

Sequenced: PBMCs. The source is a human donor in good health (CMV status not recorded). Some clones in this sample may be carry-over from other donors' samples.

The CDR3 protein: CASSWDMATDTQYF. The nucleotide sequence reads as follows: TGTGCCAGCAGTTGGGACATGGCCACAGATACGCAGTATTTT. The chain is made from TRBV12-3 or TRBV12-4 and TRBJ2-3, with a tentative D gene TRBD1 over 6 matching bases. Reading from cysteine to phenylalanine, the CDR3 counts 14 amino acids. Only CDR3 DNA remains: 42 bases, in frame from the first base. The trim is 4 bases for V and 2 bases for J, with a gap of 10 bases between the germline ends.